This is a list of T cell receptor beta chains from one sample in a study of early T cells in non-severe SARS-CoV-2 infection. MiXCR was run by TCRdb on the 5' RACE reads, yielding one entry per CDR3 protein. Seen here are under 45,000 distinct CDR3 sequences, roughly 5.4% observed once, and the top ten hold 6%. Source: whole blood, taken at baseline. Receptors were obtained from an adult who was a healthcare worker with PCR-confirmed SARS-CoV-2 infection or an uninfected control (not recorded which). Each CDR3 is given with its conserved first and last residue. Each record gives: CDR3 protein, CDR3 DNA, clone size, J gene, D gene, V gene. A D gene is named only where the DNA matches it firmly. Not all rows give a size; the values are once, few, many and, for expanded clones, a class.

CDR3 protein: CASSYVGYASVNREQFF
CDR3 DNA: TGTGCCAGCAGTTATGTAGGGTACGCGTCCGTCAATCGCGAGCAGTTCTTC
clone size: many
J gene: TRBJ2-1
D gene: NA
V gene: TRBV6-5

CDR3 protein: CASSYGGVDNEQFF
CDR3 DNA: TGTGCCAGCAGTTATGGAGGGGTGGACAATGAGCAGTTCTTC
clone size: many
J gene: TRBJ2-1
D gene: NA
V gene: TRBV6-6

CDR3 protein: CASSLGRRGGCTEAFF
CDR3 DNA: TGTGCCAGCAGCTTAGGCCGCAGGGGAGGATGTACTGAAGCTTTCTTT
clone size: many
J gene: TRBJ1-1
D gene: NA
V gene: TRBV7-6

CDR3 protein: CATSDLTGGSSTDTQYF
CDR3 DNA: TGTGCCACCAGTGATCTGACCGGCGGCTCTAGCACAGATACGCAGTATTTT
clone size: NA
J gene: TRBJ2-3
D gene: NA
V gene: TRBV24-1

CDR3 protein: CSAADRIDNEQFF
CDR3 DNA: TGCAGTGCTGCGGACAGAATCGACAATGAGCAGTTCTTC
clone size: many
J gene: TRBJ2-1
D gene: NA
V gene: TRBV20-1

CDR3 protein: CASNAQHGMGNTEAFF
CDR3 DNA: TGTGCCAGCAATGCCCAGCACGGGATGGGTAACACTGAAGCTTTCTTT
clone size: NA
J gene: TRBJ1-1
D gene: NA
V gene: TRBV2

CDR3 protein: CASSLDLQGYLYGYTF
CDR3 DNA: TGCGCCAGCAGCTTGGACCTTCAGGGGTACCTCTATGGCTACACCTTC
clone size: many
J gene: TRBJ1-2
D gene: NA
V gene: TRBV5-1

CDR3 protein: CASWTGTSGDTQYF
CDR3 DNA: TGCGCCAGCTGGACCGGGACTAGCGGAGATACGCAGTATTTT
clone size: many
J gene: TRBJ2-3
D gene: TRBD2
V gene: TRBV5-1

CDR3 protein: CASSFRPDTQYF
CDR3 DNA: TGTGCCAGCAGCTTTAGACCAGATACGCAGTATTTT
clone size: many
J gene: TRBJ2-3
D gene: NA
V gene: TRBV7-9

CDR3 protein: CASSLFSFQRDKTYNEQFF
CDR3 DNA: TGTGCCAGCAGTTTATTTTCTTTTCAGAGGGACAAGACCTACAATGAGCAGTTCTTC
clone size: many
J gene: TRBJ2-1
D gene: NA
V gene: TRBV12-3/TRBV12-4

CDR3 protein: CASNQELSNQPQHF
CDR3 DNA: TGTGCCAGCAACCAGGAGCTTAGCAATCAGCCCCAGCATTTT
clone size: few
J gene: TRBJ1-5
D gene: NA
V gene: TRBV6-6

CDR3 protein: CASSPKGGVSEAFF
CDR3 DNA: TGTGCCAGCTCACCAAAGGGTGGGGTCTCTGAAGCTTTCTTT
clone size: many
J gene: TRBJ1-1
D gene: NA
V gene: TRBV18

CDR3 protein: CASRIDSSNTEAFF
CDR3 DNA: TGTGCCAGCAGGATTGACAGCTCAAACACTGAAGCTTTCTTT
clone size: many
J gene: TRBJ1-1
D gene: NA
V gene: TRBV6-6

CDR3 protein: CASSVGQGAPYEQYF
CDR3 DNA: TGTGCCAGCAGTGTGGGACAGGGGGCCCCCTACGAGCAGTACTTC
clone size: many
J gene: TRBJ2-7
D gene: TRBD1
V gene: TRBV2

CDR3 protein: CASSVGLAGRGEQFF
CDR3 DNA: TGTGCCAGCAGCGTGGGACTAGCGGGAAGGGGTGAGCAGTTCTTC
clone size: many
J gene: TRBJ2-1
D gene: TRBD2
V gene: TRBV7-2

CDR3 protein: CASSIQGAPNQPQHF
CDR3 DNA: TGTGCCAGTAGCATCCAGGGGGCGCCCAATCAGCCCCAGCATTTT
clone size: NA
J gene: TRBJ1-5
D gene: TRBD1
V gene: TRBV19

CDR3 protein: CASSLWPPWQPNTEAFF
CDR3 DNA: TGTGCCAGCAGTTTATGGCCCCCGTGGCAGCCGAACACTGAAGCTTTCTTT
clone size: few
J gene: TRBJ1-1
D gene: NA
V gene: TRBV27

CDR3 protein: CSALVSETQYF
CDR3 DNA: TGCAGTGCTCTAGTGAGCGAGACCCAGTACTTC
clone size: many
J gene: TRBJ2-5
D gene: NA
V gene: TRBV20-1

CDR3 protein: CSARARTNTDTQYF
CDR3 DNA: TGCAGTGCTAGAGCCAGAACCAACACAGATACGCAGTATTTT
clone size: many
J gene: TRBJ2-3
D gene: NA
V gene: TRBV20-1

CDR3 protein: CATRAPGTDTQYF
CDR3 DNA: TGTGCCACCAGGGCCCCCGGCACAGATACGCAGTATTTT
clone size: many
J gene: TRBJ2-3
D gene: NA
V gene: TRBV24-1

CDR3 protein: CATMDGPTEAFF
CDR3 DNA: TGTGCCACCATGGACGGCCCCACTGAAGCTTTCTTT
clone size: many
J gene: TRBJ1-1
D gene: NA
V gene: TRBV24-1

CDR3 protein: CASSPGSTQQFF
CDR3 DNA: TGTGCCAGCAGCCCCGGGTCTACCCAGCAGTTCTTC
clone size: NA
J gene: TRBJ2-1
D gene: NA
V gene: TRBV5-6

CDR3 protein: CASSFSGNYGYTF
CDR3 DNA: TGTGCCAGCAGTTTCTCGGGGAACTATGGCTACACCTTC
clone size: many
J gene: TRBJ1-2
D gene: NA
V gene: TRBV12-3/TRBV12-4

CDR3 protein: CASDRTGGSSPLHF
CDR3 DNA: TGCGCCAGCGATAGGACAGGGGGTTCTTCACCCCTCCACTTT
clone size: many
J gene: TRBJ1-6
D gene: TRBD1
V gene: TRBV10-2

CDR3 protein: CASSILDPNNEQFF
CDR3 DNA: TGTGCCAGTAGTATCTTGGACCCTAACAATGAGCAGTTCTTC
clone size: few
J gene: TRBJ2-1
D gene: NA
V gene: TRBV19

CDR3 protein: CASSLGASGRHMDTQYF
CDR3 DNA: TGTGCCAGCAGCCTAGGGGCTAGCGGGCGCCATATGGATACGCAGTATTTT
clone size: few
J gene: TRBJ2-3
D gene: TRBD2
V gene: TRBV3-1

CDR3 protein: CASSPGVNQPQHF
CDR3 DNA: TGTGCCAGCTCACCGGGGGTCAATCAGCCCCAGCATTTT
clone size: many
J gene: TRBJ1-5
D gene: NA
V gene: TRBV18

CDR3 protein: CASSSGDGANVLTF
CDR3 DNA: TGTGCCAGCAGTTCAGGGGATGGGGCCAACGTCCTGACTTTC
clone size: few
J gene: TRBJ2-6
D gene: NA
V gene: TRBV6-6

CDR3 protein: CASSPRLVSGANVLTF
CDR3 DNA: TGTGCCAGCTCACCACGTTTAGTCTCTGGGGCCAACGTCCTGACTTTC
clone size: few
J gene: TRBJ2-6
D gene: NA
V gene: TRBV18

CDR3 protein: CASSLPGPTGELFF
CDR3 DNA: TGTGCCAGCAGCTTACCGGGACCCACCGGGGAGCTGTTTTTT
clone size: many
J gene: TRBJ2-2
D gene: NA
V gene: TRBV11-3

CDR3 protein: CAWSVHRRAGYTF
CDR3 DNA: TGTGCCTGGAGTGTACATCGCAGGGCCGGCTACACCTTC
clone size: few
J gene: TRBJ1-2
D gene: NA
V gene: TRBV30

CDR3 protein: CASSLGQGGIYGYTF
CDR3 DNA: TGTGCCAGCAGCTTAGGACAGGGTGGTATCTATGGCTACACCTTC
clone size: many
J gene: TRBJ1-2
D gene: TRBD1
V gene: TRBV12-3/TRBV12-4

CDR3 protein: CASTWTAEGSGYTF
CDR3 DNA: TGTGCCAGCACCTGGACAGCGGAAGGATCTGGCTACACCTTC
clone size: few
J gene: TRBJ1-2
D gene: NA
V gene: TRBV5-4

CDR3 protein: CASSSENTEAFF
CDR3 DNA: TGCGCCAGCAGTTCAGAGAACACTGAAGCTTTCTTT
clone size: many
J gene: TRBJ1-1
D gene: NA
V gene: TRBV10-1

CDR3 protein: CASSYGDGNTIYF
CDR3 DNA: TGTGCCAGCAGTTACGGGGATGGAAACACCATATATTTT
clone size: few
J gene: TRBJ1-3
D gene: NA
V gene: TRBV6-6

CDR3 protein: CATDDRPTSGYGYTF
CDR3 DNA: TGTGCCACCGATGACAGGCCCACATCTGGCTATGGCTACACCTTC
clone size: few
J gene: TRBJ1-2
D gene: NA
V gene: TRBV24-1

CDR3 protein: CASSQATSGSSQETQYF
CDR3 DNA: TGTGCCAGCAGCCAGGCGACTAGCGGGAGTTCCCAAGAGACCCAGTACTTC
clone size: NA
J gene: TRBJ2-5
D gene: TRBD2
V gene: TRBV3-1

CDR3 protein: CSARVRRNSYEQYF
CDR3 DNA: TGCAGTGCTAGGGTTCGACGGAACTCCTACGAGCAGTACTTC
clone size: many
J gene: TRBJ2-7
D gene: NA
V gene: TRBV20-1

CDR3 protein: CASSDYSVPLQYF
CDR3 DNA: TGTGCCAGCAGTGACTATAGCGTCCCGCTGCAGTACTTC
clone size: many
J gene: TRBJ2-7
D gene: NA
V gene: TRBV2

CDR3 protein: CASSQGRLNYGYTF
CDR3 DNA: TGCGCCAGCAGCCAGGGCAGGCTTAACTATGGCTACACCTTC
clone size: many
J gene: TRBJ1-2
D gene: NA
V gene: TRBV4-3

CDR3 protein: CASSAARQGVYGYTF
CDR3 DNA: TGTGCCAGCAGTGCAGCAAGACAGGGGGTCTATGGCTACACCTTC
clone size: many
J gene: TRBJ1-2
D gene: TRBD1
V gene: TRBV6-1

CDR3 protein: CASSLGTEANSPLHF
CDR3 DNA: TGTGCCAGCAGCTTAGGAACAGAAGCTAATTCACCCCTCCACTTT
clone size: many
J gene: TRBJ1-6
D gene: NA
V gene: TRBV7-9

CDR3 protein: CATSDLPSGRNEQFF
CDR3 DNA: TGTGCCACCAGTGATTTGCCTAGCGGGAGAAATGAGCAGTTCTTC
clone size: many
J gene: TRBJ2-1
D gene: TRBD2
V gene: TRBV24-1

CDR3 protein: CASSRSAGEETQYF
CDR3 DNA: TGTGCCAGCAGCCGCAGCGCAGGGGAAGAGACCCAGTACTTC
clone size: many
J gene: TRBJ2-5
D gene: NA
V gene: TRBV7-3

CDR3 protein: CASSESGANEQFF
CDR3 DNA: TGCGCCAGCAGTGAGTCGGGGGCGAATGAGCAGTTCTTC
clone size: NA
J gene: TRBJ2-1
D gene: NA
V gene: TRBV10-1

CDR3 protein: CASSPRGGKNEQYF
CDR3 DNA: TGTGCCAGCAGTCCCCGCGGCGGGAAGAACGAGCAGTACTTC
clone size: many
J gene: TRBJ2-7
D gene: NA
V gene: TRBV27

CDR3 protein: CASGRSSGRRYNEQFF
CDR3 DNA: TGTGCCAGCGGACGATCCAGCGGGAGGCGGTACAATGAGCAGTTCTTC
clone size: NA
J gene: TRBJ2-1
D gene: TRBD2
V gene: TRBV7-2

CDR3 protein: CSAGWGQDSNQPQHF
CDR3 DNA: TGCAGTGCTGGATGGGGACAGGATAGCAATCAGCCCCAGCATTTT
clone size: NA
J gene: TRBJ1-5
D gene: TRBD1
V gene: TRBV20-1

CDR3 protein: CASSPLPRNEGGYTF
CDR3 DNA: TGTGCCAGCAGCCCCCTACCCCGGAACGAGGGGGGCTACACCTTC
clone size: NA
J gene: TRBJ1-2
D gene: NA
V gene: TRBV12-3/TRBV12-4

CDR3 protein: CASSKDIGRNIQYF
CDR3 DNA: TGTGCCAGCAGCAAGGACATAGGGAGAAACATTCAGTACTTC
clone size: many
J gene: TRBJ2-4
D gene: NA
V gene: TRBV6-5

CDR3 protein: CASSLGKGVTGANVLTF
CDR3 DNA: TGTGCCAGCAGCTTAGGGAAGGGAGTCACTGGGGCCAACGTCCTGACTTTC
clone size: many
J gene: TRBJ2-6
D gene: NA
V gene: TRBV7-8

CDR3 protein: CSASDRAQGKNIQYF
CDR3 DNA: TGCAGTGCTAGCGACAGGGCCCAGGGCAAAAACATTCAGTACTTC
clone size: many
J gene: TRBJ2-4
D gene: TRBD1
V gene: TRBV20-1

CDR3 protein: CASSTSINQPQHF
CDR3 DNA: TGTGCCAGCAGCACTTCGATAAATCAGCCCCAGCATTTT
clone size: many
J gene: TRBJ1-5
D gene: NA
V gene: TRBV3-1

CDR3 protein: CASSPVGPQGNTIYF
CDR3 DNA: TGTGCCAGCAGCCCCGTCGGGCCTCAAGGAAACACCATATATTTT
clone size: many
J gene: TRBJ1-3
D gene: NA
V gene: TRBV7-9